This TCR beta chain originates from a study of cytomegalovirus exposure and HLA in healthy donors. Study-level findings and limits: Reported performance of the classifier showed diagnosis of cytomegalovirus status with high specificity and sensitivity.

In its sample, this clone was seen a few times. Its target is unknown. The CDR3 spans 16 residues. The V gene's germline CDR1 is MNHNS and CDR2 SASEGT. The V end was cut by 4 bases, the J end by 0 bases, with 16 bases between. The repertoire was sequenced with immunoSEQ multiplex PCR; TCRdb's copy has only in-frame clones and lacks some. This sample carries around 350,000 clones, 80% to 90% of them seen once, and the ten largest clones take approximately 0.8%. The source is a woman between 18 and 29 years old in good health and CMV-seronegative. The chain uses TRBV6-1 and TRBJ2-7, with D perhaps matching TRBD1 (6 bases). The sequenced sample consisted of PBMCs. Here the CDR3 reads CASSVAVTGSSYEQYF. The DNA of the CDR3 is TGTGCCAGCAGTGTGGCCGTGACAGGCAGCTCCTACGAGCAGTACTTC.